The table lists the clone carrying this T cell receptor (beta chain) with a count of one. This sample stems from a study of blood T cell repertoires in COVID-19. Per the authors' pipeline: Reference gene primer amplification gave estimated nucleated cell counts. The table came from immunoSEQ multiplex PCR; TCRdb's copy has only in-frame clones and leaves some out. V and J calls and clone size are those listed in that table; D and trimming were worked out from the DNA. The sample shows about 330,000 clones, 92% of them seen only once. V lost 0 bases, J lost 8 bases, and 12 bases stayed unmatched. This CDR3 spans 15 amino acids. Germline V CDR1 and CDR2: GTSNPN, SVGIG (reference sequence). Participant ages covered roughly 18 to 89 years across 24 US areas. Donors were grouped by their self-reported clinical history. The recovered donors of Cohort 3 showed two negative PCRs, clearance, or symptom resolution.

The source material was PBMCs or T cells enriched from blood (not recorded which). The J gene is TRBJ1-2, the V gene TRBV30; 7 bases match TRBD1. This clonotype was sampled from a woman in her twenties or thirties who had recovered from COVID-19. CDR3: CAWSVDGTAIGGYTF. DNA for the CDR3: TGTGCCTGGAGTGTCGACGGGACAGCCATCGGAGGCTACACCTTC.